The sequence of this T cell receptor beta chain was determined in a study of shared clonotypes between healthy human individuals. Measured with immunoSEQ multiplex PCR; TCRdb has only the in-frame clones, and not every one. Of over a million clones listed, more than 95% are singletons. Germline V gene lookup returns CDR1 MGHDK and CDR2 SYGVNS. Germline trimming cut 4 bases from V and 3 bases from J; bases unmatched to any gene: 9. The CDR3 runs 17 residues. The receptor was derived from a man aged 25 to 40 in good health. Sequencing was done on a sample of naive CD4+ T cells sorted from blood. Subset indicated: CD45RA+ positively selected. The V gene is TRBV25-1, the J gene TRBJ2-1; 10 nucleotides align to TRBD1. CDR3 amino acids: CASSGYRDRGLYNEQFF. CDR3 bases: TGTGCCAGCAGTGGGTACCGGGACAGGGGCCTCTACAATGAGCAGTTCTTC.